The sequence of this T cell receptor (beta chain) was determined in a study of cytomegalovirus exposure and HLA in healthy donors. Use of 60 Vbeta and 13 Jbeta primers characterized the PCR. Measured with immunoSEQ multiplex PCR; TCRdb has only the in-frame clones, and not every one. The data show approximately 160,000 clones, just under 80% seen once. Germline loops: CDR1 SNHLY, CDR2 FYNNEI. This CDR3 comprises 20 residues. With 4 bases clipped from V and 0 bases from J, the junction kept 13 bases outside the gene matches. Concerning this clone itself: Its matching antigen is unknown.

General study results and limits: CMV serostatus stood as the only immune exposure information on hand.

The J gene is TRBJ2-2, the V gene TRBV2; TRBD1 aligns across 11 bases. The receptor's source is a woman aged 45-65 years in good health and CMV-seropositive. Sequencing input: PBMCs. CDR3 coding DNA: TGTGCCAGCAGTGGGGACCGGGACAGGGGGGAGACCGCGAACACCGGGGAGCTGTTTTTT. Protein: CASSGDRDRGETANTGELFF.